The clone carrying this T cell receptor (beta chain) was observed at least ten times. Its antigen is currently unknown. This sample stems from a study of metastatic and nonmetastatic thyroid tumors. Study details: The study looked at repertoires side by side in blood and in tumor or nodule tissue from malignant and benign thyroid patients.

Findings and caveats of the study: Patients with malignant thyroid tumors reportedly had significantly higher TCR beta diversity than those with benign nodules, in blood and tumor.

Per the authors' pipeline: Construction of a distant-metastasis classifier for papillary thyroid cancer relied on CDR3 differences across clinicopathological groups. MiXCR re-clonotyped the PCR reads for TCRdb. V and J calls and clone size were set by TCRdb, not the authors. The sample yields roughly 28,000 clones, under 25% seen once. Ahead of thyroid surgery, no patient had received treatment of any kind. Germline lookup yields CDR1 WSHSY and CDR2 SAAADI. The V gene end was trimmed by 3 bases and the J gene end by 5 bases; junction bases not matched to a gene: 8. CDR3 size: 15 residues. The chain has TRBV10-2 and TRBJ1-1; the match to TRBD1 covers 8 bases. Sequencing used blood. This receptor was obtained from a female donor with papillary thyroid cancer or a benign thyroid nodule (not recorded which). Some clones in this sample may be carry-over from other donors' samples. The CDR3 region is CASSDGYRGATEAFF. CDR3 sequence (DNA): TGCGCCAGCAGTGATGGGTACAGGGGGGCTACTGAAGCTTTCTTT.